This entry lists 11 T cell receptor beta chains sequenced from one sample in a study of blood T cell repertoires in COVID-19 (dated by TCRdb to the early 2020s). The library was produced with the immunoSEQ multiplex PCR assay. This is the immuneACCESS table as TCRdb keeps it, with only in-frame sequences that have V and J called. A part of the clones is gone; compared with another copy, unresolved V genes explain less than half, and the rest is unexplained. This sample gives approximately 50,000 clones in total; approximately 85% of them show up just once. The ten largest make up roughly 10% of the sample. The sample was peripheral blood. The source of these receptors is a human donor in a cohort sampled during active COVID-19.

The V and J genes are TRBV28 and TRBJ1-4, with D unclear. Trimming shortened V by 11 bases and J by 8 bases, and 12 bases separated the two germline ends. CDR3 size: 11 residues. In germline, CDR1 is MDHEN, CDR2 SYDVKM. As DNA, the CDR3 is TGTGCCGAGAGCGACGGGGAAAAACTGTTTTTT. Translation: CAESDGEKLFF. The whole variable domain, remainder taken from reference TRBV28 and TRBJ1-4, is DVKVTQSSRYLVKRTGEKVFLECVQDMDHENMFWYRQDPGLGLRLIYFSYDVKMKEKGDIPEGYSVSREKKERFSLILESASTNQTSMYLCAESDGEKLFFGSGTQLSVL.

The CDR3 is CASSESVLGARDTQYF. CDR3 DNA sequence: TGCGCCAGCAGTGAGTCGGTCTTGGGGGCGCGGGATACGCAGTATTTT. The chain has TRBV10-1 and TRBJ2-3; TRBD1 might be the D (6 bases). The CDR3 contains 16 residues. The germline V gene has CDR1 WNHNN and CDR2 SYGVQD (reference sequence). V was clipped by 0 bases and J by 6 bases, with 16 bases between them.

The rearrangement links TRBV4-1 to TRBJ1-1; D is uncertain. Deletions cut 4 bases from V and 3 bases from J, with 9 bases between. The CDR3 length is 13 residues. Germline values: CDR1 MGHRA, CDR2 YSYEKL. The CDR3 region is CASSPVSDTEAFF. The CDR3 DNA sequence: TGCGCCAGCAGCCCCGTCTCGGACACTGAAGCTTTCTTT.

The CDR3 coding sequence is TGTGCCAGCAGAAATCGCGGAATCAGGCGGGGGGCGCAGCCCCAGCATTTT. This encodes CASRNRGIRRGAQPQHF. The chain recombines TRBV28 with TRBJ1-5; D may be TRBD1 (6 bases). Trimming stripped 6 bases from V and 7 bases from J, with 25 bases between. The CDR3 is made up of 17 amino acids. Germline V lookup: CDR1 MDHEN, CDR2 SYDVKM.

This clone was picked up a small number of times. The CDR3 DNA follows: TGTGCCAGCTCACCTAATGAGGACAGCCTGGGCACTGAAGCTTTCTTT. Translation: CASSPNEDSLGTEAFF. V gene TRBV18 combines with J gene TRBJ1-1; a possible D gene is TRBD1 (6 bases). Trimming removed 3 bases at V and 4 bases at J, with 18 bases between. Per germline, CDR1 KGHSH and CDR2 LQKENI. This CDR3 is 16 amino acids long.

J is TRBJ1-5 and V is TRBV2; no definite D call. Germline V gene lookup returns CDR1 SNHLY and CDR2 FYNNEI. The CDR3 length is 13 residues. Trimming shortened V by 5 bases and J by 9 bases, and 14 bases separated the two germline ends. The DNA of the CDR3 is TGTGCCAGCAGTTATGACCTCCGAGGGCCCCAGCATTTT. Amino acid sequence: CASSYDLRGPQHF.

The rearrangement joins TRBV3-1 (or the pseudogene TRBV3-2) to TRBJ2-3; the D gene is possibly TRBD2 (5 bases). This CDR3 has 17 amino acids. Trimming removed 1 base from V and 3 bases from J, with 17 bases in between. Germline V gives CDR1 LGHDT, CDR2 YNNKEL (reference sequence). The CDR3 bases are TGTGCCAGCAGCCAAGTCGGTAGTGGGAGCAGGACAGATACGCAGTATTTT. It translates to CASSQVGSGSRTDTQYF.

This CDR3 reads CASSFGEGKTEAFF. Here the CDR3 DNA reads TGCGCCAGCAGCTTCGGGGAGGGTAAAACTGAAGCTTTCTTT. V and J are TRBV5-1 and TRBJ1-1; D not certain. Germline assignment: CDR1 SGHRS and CDR2 YFSETQ. The CDR3 covers 14 residues. Trimming stripped 2 bases from V and 5 bases from J, with 13 bases between. The full variable domain, its missing parts supplied by reference TRBV5-1 and TRBJ1-1, is KAGVTQTPRYLIKTRGQQVTLSCSPISGHRSVSWYQQTPGQGLQFLFEYFSETQRNKGNFPGRFSGRQFSNSRSEMNVSTLELGDSALYLCASSFGEGKTEAFFGQGTRLTVV.

This clone appeared a single time. Written as DNA, the CDR3 is TGTGCCAGCAGCGTAGTAGAAATGGGGCAGCTGTTTTTT. It is translated as CASSVVEMGQLFF. This sequence joins TRBV9 and TRBJ2-2; possibly TRBD1 for D (5 bases). V was trimmed by 0 bases and J by 12 bases, leaving 12 bases between them. The CDR3 has 13 amino acids. The germline V gene has CDR1 SGDLS and CDR2 YYNGEE.

The chain employs TRBV6-4 and TRBJ2-6; 9 positions agree with TRBD1. This CDR3 region has 17 residues. CDR1 and CDR2 (germline): MRHNA, SNTAGT. The V and J ends lost 6 bases and 0 bases, in that order; junction bases with no gene match: 6. CDR3 loop: CASRWGQGISGANVLTF. CDR3 in DNA: TGTGCCAGCAGGTGGGGACAGGGAATCTCTGGGGCCAACGTCCTGACTTTC.

The rearrangement uses TRBV4-3 and TRBJ1-4; possibly TRBD1 for D (6 bases). V lost 3 bases to trimming and J lost 4 bases, with 15 bases between them. The CDR3 has 16 residues. Germline V gives CDR1 LGHNA, CDR2 YSLEER. CDR3 coding DNA: TGCGCCAGCAGCCAGGGAAGACAGGTCTTTAATGAAAAACTGTTTTTT. It encodes CASSQGRQVFNEKLFF.